Listed below are T cell receptor beta chains from one sample, sequenced in a study of T cell responses to AZD1222 COVID-19 vaccine. Generated by immunoSEQ multiplex PCR, the TCRdb table keeps only in-frame clones and is missing some. The sample includes 150,000 or so clones, 85% to 90% of them seen just once. The sample consisted of peripheral blood, taken on day 0 of AZD1222 vaccination. All receptors derive from an adult in good health. Each CDR3 is given with its conserved first and last residue. Each record gives: D gene, V gene, J gene, clone size, CDR3 protein, CDR3 DNA. A D gene is named only where the DNA matches it firmly. Clone size is not always given. Where it is, it says once, few, many or a class for expanded clones.

D: -
V: TRBV19
J: TRBJ1-6
size: -
CDR3: CASQGGNSPLHF
DNA: TGTGCCAGCCAGGGTGGTAATTCACCCCTCCACTTT

D: -
V: TRBV27
J: TRBJ1-1
size: -
CDR3: CASNGKSRGGTEAFF
DNA: TGTGCCAGCAATGGTAAGTCAAGAGGGGGAACTGAAGCTTTCTTT

D: -
V: TRBV24-1
J: TRBJ1-5
size: -
CDR3: CATSEGKRGGNQPQHF
DNA: TGTGCCACCAGTGAAGGGAAGAGGGGTGGCAATCAGCCCCAGCATTTT

D: TRBD1
V: TRBV28
J: TRBJ2-3
size: -
CDR3: CATFGQGSKNIASTDTQYF
DNA: TGTGCCACCTTTGGACAGGGGTCTAAAAATATCGCTAGCACAGATACGCAGTATTTT

D: -
V: TRBV28
J: TRBJ2-5
size: -
CDR3: CASSPSGRQETQYF
DNA: TGTGCCAGCAGTCCGTCGGGCCGTCAGGAGACCCAGTACTTC

D: TRBD1
V: TRBV7-2
J: TRBJ1-1
size: -
CDR3: CASSLQGARTEAFF
DNA: TGTGCCAGCAGCCTACAGGGGGCTAGGACTGAAGCTTTCTTT

D: TRBD1
V: TRBV6-2/TRBV6-3
J: TRBJ1-2
size: -
CDR3: CASSNSGTEAGYTF
DNA: TGTGCCAGCAGTAACTCCGGGACAGAGGCTGGCTACACCTTC

D: TRBD2
V: TRBV7-9
J: TRBJ2-6
size: once
CDR3: CASSPRGGQVPGANVLTF
DNA: TGTGCCAGCAGCCCCCGGGGGGGGCAGGTGCCTGGGGCCAACGTCCTGACTTTC

D: -
V: TRBV19
J: TRBJ1-2
size: once
CDR3: CASSISVYGYTF
DNA: TGTGCCAGTAGTATTTCGGTCTATGGCTACACCTTC

D: TRBD1
V: TRBV4-1
J: TRBJ1-2
size: -
CDR3: CASSQGQGRDYGYTF
DNA: TGCGCCAGCAGCCAAGGACAGGGGAGGGACTATGGCTACACCTTC

D: -
V: TRBV18
J: TRBJ1-2
size: -
CDR3: CASSPRRGEGYTF
DNA: TGTGCCAGCTCACCACGGAGGGGAGAGGGCTACACCTTC

D: TRBD2
V: TRBV11-2
J: TRBJ2-5
size: once
CDR3: CASSVGTRATETQYF
DNA: TGTGCCAGCAGCGTAGGGACTAGGGCGACCGAGACCCAGTACTTC

D: -
V: TRBV28
J: TRBJ1-5
size: -
CDR3: CASSPRTVYSNQPQHF
DNA: TGTGCCAGCAGTCCAAGGACAGTATATAGCAATCAGCCCCAGCATTTT

D: TRBD1
V: TRBV9
J: TRBJ2-1
size: -
CDR3: CASSYAGTGESEQFF
DNA: TGTGCCAGCAGCTACGCCGGGACAGGGGAGAGTGAGCAGTTCTTC

D: TRBD1
V: TRBV11-2
J: TRBJ2-7
size: -
CDR3: CASSTLGRGYEQYF
DNA: TGTGCCAGCAGCACTCTAGGCAGGGGGTACGAGCAGTACTTC

D: TRBD2
V: TRBV28
J: TRBJ2-1
size: -
CDR3: CASSFLAGGANEQFF
DNA: TGTGCCAGCAGTTTTTTAGCGGGAGGGGCAAATGAGCAGTTCTTC

D: -
V: TRBV5-4
J: TRBJ1-1
size: -
CDR3: CASSTTGNTEAFF
DNA: TGTGCCAGCAGTACCACAGGGAACACTGAAGCTTTCTTT

D: -
V: TRBV28
J: TRBJ1-6
size: -
CDR3: CASSRNLNASPLHF
DNA: TGTGCCAGCAGTCGGAACCTGAACGCTTCACCCCTCCACTTT

D: TRBD1
V: TRBV18
J: TRBJ1-2
size: -
CDR3: CASSPLGQGEVGYTF
DNA: TGTGCCAGCTCACCACTAGGACAGGGTGAGGTTGGCTACACCTTC

D: TRBD1
V: TRBV18
J: TRBJ1-3
size: -
CDR3: CASSPPRTGLGNTIYF
DNA: TGTGCCAGCTCACCACCACGGACAGGGCTTGGAAACACCATATATTTT

D: TRBD1
V: TRBV6-5
J: TRBJ1-6
size: -
CDR3: CASSYSGQGGSPLHF
DNA: TGTGCCAGCAGTTACTCAGGACAGGGGGGCTCACCCCTCCACTTT

D: -
V: TRBV5-1
J: TRBJ2-1
size: -
CDR3: CASSLASYNEQFF
DNA: TGCGCCAGCAGCTTGGCCTCCTACAATGAGCAGTTCTTC

D: -
V: TRBV5-6
J: TRBJ1-4
size: -
CDR3: CASSGVRNEKLFF
DNA: TGTGCCAGCAGCGGGGTGAGAAATGAAAAACTGTTTTTT

D: TRBD1
V: TRBV6-5
J: TRBJ1-1
size: -
CDR3: CASSYFARGSTEAFF
DNA: TGTGCCAGCAGTTACTTTGCCAGGGGGAGCACTGAAGCTTTCTTT

D: -
V: TRBV29-1
J: TRBJ2-1
size: -
CDR3: CSVWSDEQFF
DNA: TGCAGCGTTTGGAGCGATGAGCAGTTCTTC

D: -
V: TRBV6-5
J: TRBJ1-6
size: -
CDR3: CASSYSGGSYNSPLHF
DNA: TGTGCCAGCAGTTACTCGGGGGGATCCTATAATTCACCCCTCCACTTT

D: TRBD2
V: TRBV28
J: TRBJ2-3
size: -
CDR3: CASSFGGRVTDTQYF
DNA: TGTGCCAGCAGTTTTGGTGGGAGGGTAACAGATACGCAGTATTTT

D: -
V: TRBV6-6
J: TRBJ1-5
size: -
CDR3: CASSLAGGFYQPQHF
DNA: TGTGCCAGCAGTTTAGCCGGAGGTTTTTATCAGCCCCAGCATTTT

D: -
V: TRBV19
J: TRBJ2-7
size: -
CDR3: CASSPSEGYYEQYF
DNA: TGTGCCAGTAGCCCTTCTGAGGGCTACTACGAGCAGTACTTC

D: TRBD2
V: TRBV4-3
J: TRBJ2-3
size: -
CDR3: CASSLRGLAGGTDTQYF
DNA: TGCGCCAGCAGCCTCCGGGGGCTAGCGGGGGGCACAGATACGCAGTATTTT

D: -
V: TRBV21-1
J: TRBJ1-2
size: -
CDR3: CASSKLRKQGMRGYTF
DNA: TGTGCCAGCAGCAAATTACGTAAACAGGGAATGCGTGGCTACACCTTC

D: -
V: TRBV19
J: TRBJ1-6
size: -
CDR3: CASSIDRPSPLHF
DNA: TGTGCCAGTAGTATCGACAGGCCTTCACCCCTCCACTTT

D: -
V: TRBV29-1
J: TRBJ1-1
size: -
CDR3: CSVIVNTEAFF
DNA: TGCAGCGTTATCGTGAACACTGAAGCTTTCTTT

D: -
V: TRBV6-5
J: TRBJ1-2
size: once
CDR3: CASTAGPGNYGYTF
DNA: TGTGCCAGCACCGCGGGTCCGGGAAACTATGGCTACACCTTC

D: -
V: TRBV2
J: TRBJ1-2
size: -
CDR3: CASSDGGARDIGYTF
DNA: TGTGCCAGCAGTGACGGGGGGGCACGTGATATCGGCTACACCTTC

D: TRBD2
V: TRBV5-1
J: TRBJ2-5
size: -
CDR3: CASSSAGVIAETQYF
DNA: TGCGCCAGCAGCTCAGCGGGAGTAATCGCGGAGACCCAGTACTTC

D: -
V: TRBV28
J: TRBJ1-5
size: -
CDR3: CASSLSVGHQPQHF
DNA: TGTGCCAGCAGTTTAAGTGTGGGTCACCAGCCCCAGCATTTT

D: -
V: TRBV4-1
J: TRBJ1-5
size: -
CDR3: CASSQGPGSMSGNQPQHF
DNA: TGCGCCAGCAGCCAAGGCCCAGGTTCAATGTCGGGCAATCAGCCCCAGCATTTT

D: -
V: TRBV19
J: TRBJ1-1
size: -
CDR3: CASSTQVNTEAFF
DNA: TGTGCCAGTAGTACCCAGGTGAACACTGAAGCTTTCTTT

D: -
V: TRBV6-5
J: TRBJ1-5
size: -
CDR3: CASIGYFRENQPQHF
DNA: TGTGCCAGCATCGGTTACTTCCGGGAAAATCAGCCCCAGCATTTT

D: -
V: TRBV5-1
J: TRBJ2-2
size: -
CDR3: CASSLVLAGNTGELFF
DNA: TGCGCCAGCAGCTTGGTTCTGGCTGGGAACACCGGGGAGCTGTTTTTT

D: TRBD1
V: TRBV5-5
J: TRBJ2-7
size: -
CDR3: CASQNGDSSNYIYEQYF
DNA: TGTGCCAGCCAGAACGGGGACAGCTCAAACTACATCTACGAGCAGTACTTC